This T cell receptor beta chain was captured by sequencing in a study of blood T cell repertoires in COVID-19. The method was immunoSEQ multiplex PCR; TCRdb's version includes in-frame clones alone and lacks a portion of them. The sample lists 200,000 to 250,000 clones, roughly 84% occurring once. Unmatched junction bases numbered 3, after V lost 5 bases and J lost 3 bases. The CDR3 runs to 14 residues. Per germline, CDR1 SEHNR and CDR2 FQNEAQ (reference sequence). This TCR was sampled from a man aged 35-49 years with acute or convalescent COVID-19. This chain uses TRBV7-9 with TRBJ2-2; TRBD1 aligns across 7 bases. The sequencing input was peripheral blood. CDR3 nucleotide sequence: TGTGCCAGCAGCCGAGACAGGGACACCGGGGAGCTGTTTTTT. Translating gives CASSRDRDTGELFF.